This T cell receptor (beta chain) is drawn from a study of blood T cell repertoires in COVID-19 (dated by TCRdb to about 2020). Turning to the overall study: The collaborator samples originated in the United States, Italy and Spain and spanned the acute and convalescent phases of COVID-19. Samples came from the ongoing ImmuneRACE study (first 160 participants) plus 1,254 subjects from 6 global collaborators. Sample metadata almost always included a de-identified subject ID, COVID-19 status, age in years and sex. The material from the prospective study consisted of cDNA or gDNA derived from T cells, B-cell-depleted T cells, or PBMCs. The dataset comprised deeply sampled blood TCRbeta repertoires from subjects exposed to, actively infected with, or recovered from COVID-19. HLA class I and class II types, where available, came from metadata supplied by the sample provider rather than from assay-based typing. The repertoires were released in a freely available public database meant as a resource for research on the immune response to SARS-CoV-2.

One collaborating source in Seattle enrolled patients while the patients were actively infected and followed the patients over time throughout the course of disease. The collaborating institutions used their own protocols to collect whole blood in K2EDTA tubes. For TCRbeta analysis, collaborator samples were shipped as frozen whole blood, as isolated PBMCs, or as DNA extracted from either sample type. Taken from cysteine to phenylalanine, the CDR3 has 15 residues. Only CDR3 DNA remains: 45 bases, in frame from the first base. V is pared back by 6 bases and J by 5 bases, with 16 bases lying between the germline termini. The CDR1 and CDR2 encoded by the germline V gene (reference sequence) are SEHNR and FQNEAQ. Overall study results and their limits: The quantity of clinical and demographic metadata differed by source and by participant and was supplied without curation.

TCRbeta CDR3 regions were amplified from genomic DNA by means of the immunoSEQ Assay, a bias-controlled multiplex PCR. The study's processing was this. The number of nucleated cells in each sample was estimated from the amplification of reference gene primers within the assay. To quantify the absolute abundance of each unique TCRbeta CDR3 rearrangement, sequence reads were collapsed and filtered. Productive Simpson clonality was computed per sample as the square root of Simpson's diversity index over productive rearrangements. Entries here come from immuneACCESS through TCRdb and include only in-frame sequences with V and J called. Some clones fail to appear in such tables; in the studies checked, an unresolved V gene covers under half of the shortfall, and the cause of the remainder is unknown. That table supplies the V and J calls and clone size; D and trimming were determined from the DNA. A total of tens of thousands of clones appear in this sample, around 80% of them only once. In total, the top ten clones hold around 21% of the sample.

On this clone: Its antigen specificity is not known. Qualities for individual bases were not recorded, and no much larger clone is one base off.

Source material: peripheral blood. The rearrangement joined TRBV7-9 to TRBJ2-2; the D gene is perhaps TRBD1, from 6 matching bases. The TCR originated in a man aged 30 to 39 with COVID-19, enrolled during active disease. The DNA is as follows: TGTGCCAGCAGGCCACAGGGCCCGAGGACCGGGGAGCTGTTTTTT. This sequence encodes CASRPQGPRTGELFF.